What follows are 17 T cell receptor beta chains derived from one specimen sequenced in a study of T cell changes during pregnancy in multiple sclerosis. Sequencing was performed with immunoSEQ multiplex PCR; in TCRdb, only in-frame clones are kept and a portion is missing. The sample lists 45,000 to 55,000 clones; roughly 90% were seen once. Here the sequenced sample was peripheral blood, taken in the first trimester of pregnancy. Receptor source: a female donor with multiple sclerosis, enrolled in a pregnancy study.

This clone appeared once. This chain uses TRBV5-1 with TRBJ2-1; weak D call: TRBD2 (6 bases). Trimming took off 2 bases at V and 10 bases at J, with 16 bases between the two ends. Germline CDR1 SGHRS, CDR2 YFSETQ. The CDR3 is 14 residues long. CDR3 DNA: TGCGCCAGCAGCTTCGTCTCCGGGAGCGGCGAGCAGTTCTTC. Its protein is CASSFVSGSGEQFF.

V usage is TRBV4-3 and J usage is TRBJ1-5; D is uncertain. Germline assignment: CDR1 LGHNA and CDR2 YSLEER. Trimming left V 0 bases short and J 7 bases short, with 13 bases between. CDR3 length equals 15 residues. CDR3 residues: CASSQDLWGGQPQHF. The CDR3 nucleotides read TGCGCCAGCAGCCAAGATCTATGGGGAGGCCAGCCCCAGCATTTT.

The chain has TRBV7-8 and TRBJ2-1; perhaps TRBD1 as D (6 bases). The CDR3 has 16 residues. V lost 4 bases, J lost 9 bases, and 22 bases lay in between. Germline V gene sequence: CDR1 SGHVS, CDR2 FQNEAQ. The CDR3 coding sequence is TGTGCCAGCAGCTCTTCCCAAGCGGCCCTAGGGGGTGAGCAGTTCTTC. It translates to CASSSSQAALGGEQFF.

The chain joins TRBV29-1 to TRBJ1-1; 10 nucleotides match TRBD1. CDR3 length: 13 residues. V dropped 1 base and J dropped 7; count of bases not matched to a gene: 3. Looked up from germline, CDR1 is SQVTM and CDR2 is ANQGSEA. The CDR3 sequence is CSVEGDRGLEAFF. The CDR3 region has the DNA TGCAGCGTTGAAGGGGACAGGGGTCTTGAAGCTTTCTTT.

The chain links TRBV2 to TRBJ2-1; unclear D gene. Trimming cost V 7 bases and J 0 bases, with 13 bases left between them. CDR1 is SNHLY, CDR2 FYNNEI, per germline. The CDR3 totals 15 residues. This CDR3 is CASMALESSYNEQFF. The CDR3 DNA reads as TGTGCCAGCATGGCCCTCGAAAGCTCCTACAATGAGCAGTTCTTC.

The chain links TRBV7-8 to TRBJ2-7, with 13 bases lining up with TRBD2. V shed 3 bases and J 11 bases; nucleotides not matched to a gene: 10. The CDR3 is 15 amino acids. Germline loops: CDR1 SGHVS, CDR2 FQNEAQ. The CDR3 DNA reads as TGTGCCAGCAGCTTGCAACTAGCGGGGGGGCGGGTCAAGTACTTC. This translates into CASSLQLAGGRVKYF.

This rearrangement joins TRBV5-1 to TRBJ2-1; D perhaps matches TRBD1 (6 bases). The CDR3 length is 15 residues. Germline CDR1 reads SGHRS; CDR2 reads YFSETQ. Trimming stripped 0 bases from V and 2 bases from J, with 9 bases between. CDR3 DNA sequence: TGCGCCAGCAGCTTGGATTGGGGGCCCTACAATGAGCAGTTCTTC. It codes for CASSLDWGPYNEQFF.

This chain connects TRBV15 to TRBJ2-1; 10 bases fit TRBD2. The ends lost 0 bases at V and 4 bases at J; junction bases unmatched: 15. The CDR3 is made up of 20 amino acids. Germline V CDR1 and CDR2: LNHNV, YYDKDF (reference sequence). The CDR3 spells CATSRDSPGGSGGTYNEQFF. CDR3 sequence (DNA): TGTGCCACCAGCAGAGACTCCCCTGGGGGTAGCGGGGGGACGTACAATGAGCAGTTCTTC.

The J gene is TRBJ2-2, the V gene TRBV18; TRBD2 agrees at 8 bases. V shed 4 bases, J shed 7 bases, and the junction held 8 bases outside the gene matches. Germline V CDR1 and CDR2: KGHSH, LQKENI. CDR3 length: 15 residues. The CDR3 nucleotides are TGTGCCAGCTCACGAAGCGGGGGAAGGAACGGGGAGCTGTTTTTT. It yields the protein CASSRSGGRNGELFF.

The rearrangement uses TRBV2 and TRBJ1-5, with D unclear. Germline CDR1 SNHLY, CDR2 FYNNEI. With 4 bases removed from V and 9 bases from J, the gap between germline ends came to 13 bases. This CDR3 is 13 amino acids long. The CDR3 sequence is CASSGQSGWPQHF. The CDR3 region has the DNA TGTGCCAGCAGTGGGCAAAGCGGTTGGCCCCAGCATTTT.

The chain carries TRBV7-2 and TRBJ1-3, with D tentatively TRBD1 (5 bases). The CDR3 length is 16 residues. The germline gives CDR1 SGHTA, CDR2 FQGNSA. V lost 5 bases and J 2 bases, leaving 16 bases between the germline ends. In DNA, the CDR3 is TGTGCCAGCAGCCCCCCCGGGGGTTTCACTGGAAACACCATATATTTT. Protein: CASSPPGGFTGNTIYF.

The chain combines TRBV2 with TRBJ1-5, with TRBD1 as a possible D gene (6 bases). CDR1 is SNHLY, CDR2 FYNNEI, per germline. The length of the CDR3 is 14 residues. The V gene lost 6 bases and the J gene lost 2 bases, with 11 bases spanning the gap. Written as DNA, the CDR3 is TGTGCCAGCAGCCAGGGGTTTGGCAATCAGCCCCAGCATTTT. Translating gives CASSQGFGNQPQHF.

This rearrangement joins TRBV6-6 to TRBJ1-3, with D possibly TRBD1 on 6 matching bases. The V gene's germline CDR1 is MNHNY and CDR2 SVGAGI (reference sequence). The CDR3 extends over 14 amino acids. Trimming took off 8 bases at V and 4 bases at J, with 15 bases between the two ends. DNA of the CDR3: TGTGCCAGCCAGACCTCAGGGGTGGGAAACACCATATATTTT. It codes for CASQTSGVGNTIYF.

The rearrangement joins TRBV5-1 to TRBJ1-1; D gene unclear. Between the trimmed V and J ends, which lost 2 bases and 11 bases, there was a span of 16 bases. This CDR3 has 13 residues. The germline V gene has CDR1 SGHRS and CDR2 YFSETQ. CDR3 in amino acids: CASSLEPRLPAFF. The CDR3 DNA follows: TGCGCCAGCAGCTTAGAGCCGCGTCTCCCGGCTTTCTTT.

The chain recombines TRBV7-3 with TRBJ2-7, with a tentative D call TRBD1 (5 bases). The CDR3 loop spans 13 amino acids. Trimming took 4 bases from V and 6 from J, leaving 13 bases between them. Germline V gives CDR1 SGHTA, CDR2 FQGTGA. The CDR3 DNA follows: TGTGCCAGCAGCTACACCGTCCAGGGCGAGCAGTACTTC. The encoded protein is CASSYTVQGEQYF.

V usage is TRBV5-1 and J usage is TRBJ2-5, with 12 bases matching TRBD2. The CDR3 is 16 amino acids. Germline V lookup: CDR1 SGHRS, CDR2 YFSETQ. Trimming removed 2 bases from V and 2 bases from J; junction bases left unmatched: 4. CDR3 in DNA: TGCGCCAGCAGCTTACTACTAGCGGGGGGACAAGAGACCCAGTACTTC. Amino acid sequence: CASSLLLAGGQETQYF.

This clone was counted a single time. The chain carries TRBV6-6 and TRBJ2-1; D possibly corresponds to TRBD1 (6 bases). The length of the CDR3 is 14 residues. Germline loops: CDR1 MNHNY, CDR2 SVGAGI (reference sequence). Trimming cost V 2 bases and J 4 bases, with 9 bases left between them. CDR3 region: CASSYRGTYNEQFF. CDR3 DNA: TGTGCCAGCAGTTACAGGGGGACATACAATGAGCAGTTCTTC.